This T cell receptor beta chain comes out of a study of beta chain features in type 1 diabetes. Findings and limits, study-wide: All four CD4+ subsets from Type 1 diabetes patients carried moderately but significantly shorter TCRB CDR3s. In comparison with healthy donors, patients had naive, central memory and Treg TCRB repertoires that appeared more similar.

In its sample, this clone was seen a few times. Antigen specificity is unknown. The authors sorted CD4+ naive, central memory, regulatory and stem cell-like memory cells via CD45RO/CCR7/CD25/CD127/CD95/CD27. V was clipped by 0 bases and J by 5 bases, with 12 bases between them. Per germline, CDR1 SGHRS and CDR2 YFSETQ. The CDR3 extends over 15 amino acids. Every bit of the isolated RNA underwent reverse transcription, so sequencing read expressed TCRB transcripts. The table came from immunoSEQ multiplex PCR; TCRdb's copy has only in-frame clones and leaves some out. The sample lists about 240,000 clones, over 11% occurring once.

Sequenced sample: naive CD4+ T cells from blood. This sequence originates from a man aged 25-40 years with type 1 diabetes. The chain employs TRBV5-1 and TRBJ2-1, with D perhaps TRBD2 (6 bases). The CDR3 nucleotides read TGCGCCAGCAGCTTGGTGGCTAGCGTGGACAATGAGCAGTTCTTC. Residues: CASSLVASVDNEQFF.